A single sample gave rise to the 27 T cell receptor beta chains below, sequenced in a study of Graves' ophthalmopathy and Graves' hyperthyroidism. The TCR beta CDR3 regions underwent amplification from RNA transcripts. An opening RT-PCR round employed HTBI primers and preceded a second-round multiplex PCR. TCRdb re-called the multiplex PCR reads with MiXCR, one entry per CDR3 protein. The repertoire includes around 1,200,000 distinct CDR3 sequences, 35% to 40% of them detected once, and 11% sits in the top ten. Sequenced input: peripheral blood or thyroid tissue (not recorded which). These receptors were taken from an adult man with Graves' hyperthyroidism.

The chain uses TRBV6-5 and TRBJ2-7; tentative D call: TRBD2 (5 bases). Trimming took 3 bases from V and 5 from J, leaving 14 bases between them. The germline CDR1 and CDR2 sequences are MNHEY and SVGAGI. This CDR3 has 14 residues. The CDR3 protein is CASSYKARGNEQYF. The DNA of the CDR3 is TGTGCCAGCAGTTATAAGGCCCGGGGAAACGAGCAGTACTTC.

This rearrangement joins TRBV14 to TRBJ2-2, with D maybe TRBD2 (6 bases). The CDR3 length is 15 residues. With 4 bases removed from V and 4 bases from J, the gap between germline ends came to 13 bases. Per germline, CDR1 SGHDN and CDR2 FVKESK. CDR3 sequence: CASSPLAYLTGELFF. The CDR3 DNA follows: TGTGCCAGCAGCCCCCTAGCGTACCTCACCGGGGAGCTGTTTTTT.

The V gene is TRBV20-1, the J gene TRBJ2-5; 10 nucleotides match TRBD2. The V segment lost 1 base and the J segment 13 bases; nucleotides outside the gene matches: 9. The CDR3 length is 13 residues. The germline gives CDR1 DFQATT, CDR2 SNEGSKA (reference sequence). CDR3 coding DNA: TGCAGTGCTAGAGCGGGGCTAGCGGGGGCTTTGTACTTC. It codes for CSARAGLAGALYF.

This clonotype was picked up many times. The rearrangement joins TRBV29-1 to TRBJ1-1; 7 bases line up with TRBD1. Germline V CDR1 and CDR2: SQVTM, ANQGSEA. V was pared by 3 bases and J by 3 bases, with 4 bases of the junction left unmatched. The CDR3 sequence is 13 residues long. Here the CDR3 DNA reads TGCAGCGTTGAGAGGGGGCGGGACACTGAAGCTTTCTTT. This translates into CSVERGRDTEAFF.

This clonotype was observed a handful of times. The chain is built from TRBV4-2 and TRBJ2-7; possibly TRBD1 for D (6 bases). V dropped 0 bases and J dropped 0 bases, with 12 bases sitting between them. CDR3 length: 16 amino acids. The germline V gene has CDR1 LGHNA and CDR2 YNFKEQ. The chain's CDR3 is CASSQDASGASYEQYF. The CDR3 region has the DNA TGTGCCAGCAGCCAAGATGCGTCAGGGGCCTCCTACGAGCAGTACTTC.

This clonotype was detected once. V gene TRBV10-2 combines with J gene TRBJ2-7; 8 bases line up with TRBD2. The CDR3 spans 15 residues. The ends lost 3 bases at V and 3 bases at J; junction bases unmatched: 7. Germline CDR1 is WSHSY and CDR2 is SAAADI. The CDR3 DNA follows: TGCGCCAGCAGTGACTCCGGGAGGGCCGTCTACGAGCAGTACTTC. It yields the protein CASSDSGRAVYEQYF.

The sample holds many counts of this clonotype. The chain has TRBV29-1 and TRBJ2-7, with no clear D. Germline CDR1 and CDR2: SQVTM and ANQGSEA. The ends were cut back, 5 bases at V and 7 bases at J, with 18 bases in the middle. CDR3 length: 13 amino acids. CDR3 amino acids: CSVLKSLFGEQYF. The CDR3, as DNA: TGCAGCGTTCTGAAATCCCTTTTTGGGGAGCAGTACTTC.

This clonotype showed up many times. The chain joins TRBV6-6 to TRBJ1-6; D gene unclear. V lost 1 base and J 6 bases, leaving 7 bases between the germline ends. Germline CDR1 is MNHNY and CDR2 is SVGAGI (reference sequence). The CDR3 spans 14 residues. The DNA of the CDR3 is TGTGCCAGCAGTTACTTACAGCCTAATTCACCCCTCCACTTT. Its protein is CASSYLQPNSPLHF.

This clonotype was recorded many times. This rearrangement joins TRBV7-9 to TRBJ2-5, with D perhaps matching TRBD1 or TRBD2 (5 bases each). Trimming removed 1 base at V and 4 bases at J, with 13 bases between. The CDR3 is 15 residues long. Per the germline V gene, CDR1 is SEHNR and CDR2 is FQNEAQ (reference sequence). CDR3 in amino acids: CASSLEGVARETQYF. CDR3 DNA: TGTGCCAGCAGCTTAGAAGGGGTAGCGCGAGAGACCCAGTACTTC.

This clonotype occurred a few times. The rearrangement links TRBV11-2 to TRBJ1-5; D is uncertain. There are 15 residues in the CDR3. The germline V gene encodes CDR1 SGHAT and CDR2 FQNNGV. V was trimmed by 4 bases and J by 2 bases, leaving 12 bases between them. The DNA of the CDR3 is TGTGCCAGCAGCTCCCTGTCTGGGGGCAATCAGCCCCAGCATTTT. As protein: CASSSLSGGNQPQHF.

For this clonotype: It is unclear where the CDR3 begins or ends on the DNA, so no DNA is shown, and the CDR3 is as TCRdb lists it. The chain uses TRBV25-1 and TRBJ1-5; the D call TRBD1 from the table was never checked on the DNA. Per germline, CDR1 MGHDK and CDR2 SYGVNS. The CDR3 adds up to 17 amino acids, both ends counted. The CDR3 is CACSARGGTGDDQPQHF.

The chain combines TRBV25-1 with TRBJ1-6, with D perhaps matching TRBD1 (5 bases). This CDR3 has 15 amino acids. Trimming removed 8 bases at V and 8 bases at J, with 19 bases between. CDR1 MGHDK and CDR2 SYGVNS come from the germline V gene. The CDR3 is CASAAGTIADSPLHF. The CDR3 DNA reads as TGTGCCAGCGCTGCCGGGACTATCGCGGATTCACCCCTCCACTTT.

This clonotype was detected many times. CDR3 amino acids: CAITSGTETYEQYF. The CDR3 coding sequence is TGTGCCATCACCTCCGGGACAGAGACCTACGAGCAGTACTTC. This chain joins TRBV10-3 and TRBJ2-7, with 7 bases identical to TRBD1. The J segment lost 2 bases and the V segment lost 7 bases, leaving 8 bases of the junction unmatched. CDR3 length: 14 amino acids. Germline V gene lookup returns CDR1 ENHRY and CDR2 SYGVKD.

The table lists this clonotype with many counts. The chain uses TRBV7-9 and TRBJ2-7, with TRBD1 matching 8 bases. The CDR3 is made up of 15 amino acids. Per the germline V gene, CDR1 is SEHNR and CDR2 is FQNEAQ (reference sequence). The V and J ends lost 1 base and 4 bases, in that order; junction bases with no gene match: 6. Here the CDR3 reads CASSLGQGRRYEQYF. CDR3 sequence (DNA): TGTGCCAGCAGCTTAGGACAGGGGAGAAGGTACGAGCAGTACTTC.

This clonotype was seen once. Because it lacks the conserved phenylalanine or tryptophan at the end, this CDR3 is likely a read error. The chain is built from TRBV29-1 and TRBJ1-1, with D possibly being TRBD1 (5 bases). V was trimmed by 6 bases and J by 3 bases, leaving 8 bases between them. This CDR3 comprises 11 residues. CDR1 is SQVTM, CDR2 ANQGSEA, per germline. CDR3 DNA sequence: TGCAGCGTCCCGGGGGACACTGAAGCTTTCTCT. This gives the protein CSVPGDTEAFS.

This clonotype was recorded at least ten times. The genes are TRBV7-2 and TRBJ2-5; the match to TRBD2 covers 16 bases. The ends lost 5 bases at V and 5 bases at J; junction bases unmatched: 5. CDR3 length: 16 amino acids. Germline-derived CDR1 and CDR2 are SGHTA and FQGNSA. CDR3 nucleotides: TGTGCCAGCAGCGTGGGACTAGCGGGAGGGCGCGAGACCCAGTACTTC. Translation gives CASSVGLAGGRETQYF.

This clonotype has a count of ten or more. This chain joins TRBV5-5 and TRBJ1-4; D is possibly TRBD1 (6 bases). CDR1 is SGHKS and CDR2 is YYEKEE in the germline V gene (reference sequence). V was trimmed by 4 bases and J by 6 bases, leaving 13 bases between them. The CDR3 covers 14 residues. The CDR3 DNA reads TGTGCCAGCAGCCGGAGGACAGCGCATGAAAAACTGTTTTTT. Translated, it gives CASSRRTAHEKLFF.

This clonotype occurred many times. J is TRBJ1-4 and V is TRBV9; possibly TRBD1 for D (6 bases). The CDR3 consists of 15 residues. Trimming left V 0 bases short and J 3 bases short, with 9 bases between. Germline V gives CDR1 SGDLS, CDR2 YYNGEE. CDR3 residues: CASSVEGHSNEKLFF. The CDR3 DNA sequence: TGTGCCAGCAGCGTAGAGGGACATTCTAATGAAAAACTGTTTTTT.

J is TRBJ2-7 and V is TRBV25-1, with D perhaps matching TRBD1 (6 bases). Trimming cost V 6 bases and J 2 bases, with 14 bases left between them. This CDR3 is 14 amino acids long. Germline assignment: CDR1 MGHDK and CDR2 SYGVNS. CDR3 sequence reads: CASSHWTAAYEQYF. The DNA for the CDR3 is TGTGCCAGCAGCCATTGGACAGCCGCCTACGAGCAGTACTTC.

This clonotype was observed a single time. The genes are TRBV7-9 and TRBJ2-7; D not certain. Germline CDR1 and CDR2: SEHNR and FQNEAQ (reference sequence). The CDR3 length is 13 residues. With 8 bases removed from V and 3 bases from J, the gap between germline ends came to 14 bases. CDR3 DNA: TGTGCCAGCTCACCCACTAAGGGCTACGAGCAGTACTTC. Translation: CASSPTKGYEQYF.

Details on this clonotype: This may come from a read error, since a much larger clone is one base off. V and J are TRBV29-1 and TRBJ2-7; weak D call: TRBD2 (6 bases). This CDR3 comprises 14 residues. Germline CDR1 reads SQVTM; CDR2 reads ANQGSEA. CDR3 sequence (DNA): TGCAGCGTTGTGCTGTCCGGGACCGACCGGGAGCGGTACTTC. Encoded protein: CSVVLSGTDRERYF.

This clonotype appeared a few times. J is TRBJ2-7 and V is TRBV13; no definite D call. V was pared by 4 bases and J by 1 base, with 17 bases between. CDR3 length: 16 residues. Germline lookup yields CDR1 PRHDT and CDR2 FYEKMQ (reference sequence). The CDR3 spells CASSSRGKEGSYEQYF. CDR3 coding DNA: TGTGCCAGCAGCTCGCGAGGCAAGGAAGGGTCCTACGAGCAGTACTTC.

The chain combines TRBV2 with TRBJ2-7, with 8 nucleotides matching TRBD1. CDR3 length: 12 amino acids. Germline V gives CDR1 SNHLY, CDR2 FYNNEI. V shed 8 bases, J shed 2 bases, and the junction held 2 bases outside the gene matches. In DNA, the CDR3 is TGTGCCAGCCAACAGGGGGCCTACGAGCAGTACTTC. This sequence encodes CASQQGAYEQYF.

This clonotype came up many times. Relative to the germline gene, one junction end is altered; a read error may explain this. The genes are TRBV5-8 and TRBJ1-6; maybe TRBD1 (6 bases). Looked up from germline, CDR1 is SGHTS and CDR2 is YDEGEE. The CDR3 covers 15 residues. CDR3 DNA: TGTGCCAACAGCGGCACCGGGACATCGAATTCACCCCTCCACTTT. Translated: CANSGTGTSNSPLHF.

This clonotype showed up just once. A much more abundant neighbour one base away suggests this may be a read error. The chain combines TRBV11-3 with TRBJ2-7; maybe TRBD2 (7 bases). Per the germline V gene, CDR1 is SGHNT and CDR2 is YENEEA. V lost 2 bases and J lost 1, with 18 bases in between. The CDR3 is 17 residues long. The CDR3 DNA is TGTGCCAGCAGCTTAACCCCCCAGCGGGACAAATCCTACGAGCAGTACTTC. It is translated as CASSLTPQRDKSYEQYF.

This clonotype was seen a handful of times. The chain recombines TRBV7-2 with TRBJ2-3, with D unresolved. The CDR3 runs 11 residues. Germline V gene data show CDR1 as SGHTA and CDR2 as FQGNSA. V was pared by 1 base and J by 11 bases, with 7 bases between. CDR3 nucleotide sequence: TGTGCCAGCAGCTTAGTTGAGAGGCAGTATTTT. Protein: CASSLVERQYF.

The rearrangement joins TRBV27 to TRBJ1-5; 8 nucleotides agree with TRBD1. V lost 1 base, J lost 0 bases, and 2 bases stayed unmatched. The CDR3 has 16 residues. Germline CDR1 MNHEY, CDR2 SMNVEV (reference sequence). The CDR3, as DNA: TGTGCCAGCAGTTTATATGGGACAGGTAGCAATCAGCCCCAGCATTTT. It encodes CASSLYGTGSNQPQHF.